This entry lists 25 T cell receptor beta chains sequenced from one sample in a study of blood T cell repertoires in COVID-19. The method was immunoSEQ multiplex PCR; TCRdb's version includes in-frame clones alone and lacks a portion of them. The sample consists of approximately 270,000 clones, approximately 85% of them appearing once. The material sequenced was PBMCs or T cells enriched from blood (not recorded which). These receptor sequences come from a woman aged 45-65 years who had recovered from COVID-19.

The V and J genes are TRBV18 and TRBJ2-3, with 9 bases matching TRBD2. Germline V gene lookup returns CDR1 KGHSH and CDR2 LQKENI. Losses at the gene ends were 1 base for V and 1 base for J; bases not matched to a gene: 0. The CDR3 has 15 residues. The chain's CDR3 is CASSPRTSGTDTQYF. For the CDR3, the DNA is TGTGCCAGCTCACCACGGACTAGCGGCACAGATACGCAGTATTTT.

This chain links TRBV5-5 with TRBJ1-6; TRBD1 agrees at 9 bases. The CDR3 consists of 15 residues. V shed 3 bases and J 8 bases; nucleotides not matched to a gene: 6. Looked up from germline, CDR1 is SGHKS and CDR2 is YYEKEE (reference sequence). Written as DNA, the CDR3 is TGTGCCAGCAGCTGGGGACAGGGTGGGCATTCACCCCTCCACTTT. Translating gives CASSWGQGGHSPLHF.

The CDR3 nucleotides read TGTGCCAGCACGCGAGCGGGAGTTGAGGAGCAGTACTTC. Translating gives CASTRAGVEEQYF. The rearrangement joins TRBV12-3 or TRBV12-4 to TRBJ2-7; 8 positions match TRBD2. The length of the CDR3 is 13 residues. V dropped 7 bases and J dropped 7; count of bases not matched to a gene: 9.

V is TRBV18 and J is TRBJ1-1; perhaps TRBD1 as D (6 bases). The CDR3 covers 14 residues. CDR1 is KGHSH, CDR2 LQKENI, per germline. Trimming removed 3 bases at V and 7 bases at J, with 15 bases between. The CDR3 coding sequence is TGTGCCAGCTCACCTTCGGTCGACAGGAGTGAAGCTTTCTTT. Protein: CASSPSVDRSEAFF.

V gene TRBV7-3 combines with J gene TRBJ2-6; perhaps TRBD1 as D (5 bases). The CDR3 loop spans 16 amino acids. Germline CDR1 and CDR2: SGHTA and FQGTGA. V was pared by 5 bases and J by 0 bases, with 11 bases between. CDR3 sequence: CASSQDSASGANVLTF. The CDR3 DNA reads TGTGCCAGCAGCCAAGACAGTGCCTCTGGGGCCAACGTCCTGACTTTC.

This chain uses TRBV29-1 with TRBJ2-1; 9 nucleotides align to TRBD1. The CDR3 has 15 residues. V lost 3 bases to trimming and J lost 6 bases; unmatched junction nucleotides: 9. Per the germline V gene, CDR1 is SQVTM and CDR2 is ANQGSEA. The CDR3 coding sequence is TGCAGCGTTGACTTGTCGGGACAGGGTCTCAATGAGCAGTTCTTC. It encodes CSVDLSGQGLNEQFF.

V is TRBV7-9 and J is TRBJ1-1; D might be TRBD1 (5 bases). V was clipped by 5 bases and J by 7 bases, with 14 bases between them. Germline V gene lookup returns CDR1 SEHNR and CDR2 FQNEAQ (reference sequence). CDR3 length: 13 residues. The CDR3 loop is CASSLGGDGEAFF. The CDR3 DNA sequence: TGTGCCAGCAGCCTGGGGGGGGACGGTGAAGCTTTCTTT.

The chain links TRBV14 to TRBJ1-1; a weak D match, TRBD1 (5 bases). The CDR3 has 16 residues. Germline CDR1 and CDR2: SGHDN and FVKESK. Trimming stripped 1 base from V and 4 bases from J, with 16 bases between. CDR3 bases: TGTGCCAGCAGCCAAGTCGGTCCAGGGCGTACCACTGAAGCTTTCTTT. This translates into CASSQVGPGRTTEAFF.

This clone was observed a single time. The J gene is TRBJ2-7, the V gene TRBV2; D possibly corresponds to TRBD1 (6 bases). CDR3 length: 15 amino acids. Germline-derived CDR1 and CDR2 are SNHLY and FYNNEI. V was cut by 6 bases and J by 0 bases, with 15 bases left in between. Here the CDR3 reads CASRGLDRNSYEQYF. Written as DNA, the CDR3 is TGTGCCAGCAGGGGGCTTGACAGGAACTCCTACGAGCAGTACTTC.

V gene TRBV27 combines with J gene TRBJ2-1; D might be TRBD1 (5 bases). The CDR3 has 13 residues. Germline lookup yields CDR1 MNHEY and CDR2 SMNVEV (reference sequence). Trimming stripped 2 bases from V and 9 bases from J, with 11 bases between. CDR3 region: CASSLRSRGEQFF. The CDR3 DNA is TGTGCCAGCAGTTTAAGGAGTAGGGGTGAGCAGTTCTTC.

The CDR3 here is CASSYSGLMNTEAFF. CDR3 coding DNA: TGTGCCAGCAGTTACTCTGGACTTATGAACACTGAAGCTTTCTTT. This chain uses TRBV6-5 with TRBJ1-1; no clear D gene. The CDR3 covers 15 residues. The ends were cut back, 0 bases at V and 0 bases at J, with 8 bases in the middle. Germline V gene data show CDR1 as MNHEY and CDR2 as SVGAGI.

The genes are TRBV7-9 and TRBJ2-1; D uncertain. The CDR3 has 14 amino acids. Germline assignment: CDR1 SEHNR and CDR2 FQNEAQ (reference sequence). Between the trimmed V and J ends, which lost 2 bases and 6 bases, there was a span of 11 bases. Here the CDR3 reads CASSLPQVFNEQFF. CDR3 sequence (DNA): TGTGCCAGCAGCTTACCGCAGGTATTCAATGAGCAGTTCTTC.

The chain joins TRBV19 to TRBJ2-5, with TRBD1 matching over 10 bases. The CDR3 spans 16 residues. The V and J ends lost 7 bases and 5 bases, in that order; junction bases with no gene match: 13. Per the germline V gene, CDR1 is LNHDA and CDR2 is SQIVND (reference sequence). Written as DNA, the CDR3 is TGTGCCAGTAACCCCGCCCCGGGACAGGGGACGGAGACCCAGTACTTC. It translates to CASNPAPGQGTETQYF. Supplemented by reference TRBV19 and TRBJ2-5, the full variable domain reads DGGITQSPKYLFRKEGQNVTLSCEQNLNHDAMYWYRQDPGQGLRLIYYSQIVNDFQKGDIAEGYSVSREKKESFPLTVTSAQKNPTAFYLCASNPAPGQGTETQYFGPGTRLLVL.

Only one count was recorded for this clone. The J gene is TRBJ2-1, the V gene TRBV29-1; D perhaps matches TRBD2 (5 bases). V lost 4 bases and J 8 bases, leaving 12 bases between the germline ends. Germline V CDR1 and CDR2: SQVTM, ANQGSEA. The CDR3 is made up of 12 amino acids. The CDR3 DNA is TGCAGCGTTGTCCCCACTAGAGATGAGCAGTTCTTC. It codes for CSVVPTRDEQFF.

The chain uses TRBV10-2 and TRBJ1-1, with TRBD1 matching over 8 bases. The germline V gene has CDR1 WSHSY and CDR2 SAAADI. The CDR3 sequence is 14 residues long. J lost 5 bases, V lost 6 bases, and 8 bases had no gene match. The CDR3 DNA sequence: TGCGCCAGCAGGATAGGACAGGGCCTTACTGAAGCTTTCTTT. It encodes CASRIGQGLTEAFF.

The chain links TRBV27 to TRBJ2-7, with 7 bases identical to TRBD1. This CDR3 is built from 17 residues. Trimming removed 0 bases from V and 2 bases from J; junction bases left unmatched: 10. Germline values: CDR1 MNHEY, CDR2 SMNVEV (reference sequence). The CDR3 DNA is TGTGCCAGCAGTTTATCGGCCGGGCAGGGGGTCACCTACGAGCAGTACTTC. Its protein product is CASSLSAGQGVTYEQYF.

The J gene is TRBJ2-4, the V gene TRBV6-2 or TRBV6-3, with 8 bases matching TRBD1. The CDR3 has 15 residues. V was pared by 1 base and J by 6 bases, with 5 bases of the junction left unmatched. Germline CDR1 MNHEY, CDR2 SVGEGT. In nucleotides, the CDR3 is TGTGCCAGCAGTTACTTCGGACAGGGAGCAAACATTCAGTACTTC. This translates into CASSYFGQGANIQYF.

CDR3: CASSADRVGNQPQHF. In nucleotides, the CDR3 is TGTGCCAGCAGCGCGGACAGGGTGGGCAATCAGCCCCAGCATTTT. The chain recombines TRBV7-9 with TRBJ1-5; TRBD1 matches at 8 bases. J gave up 2 bases and V 5 bases, and 5 bases lay outside the gene matches. Germline CDR1 and CDR2: SEHNR and FQNEAQ (reference sequence). The length of the CDR3 is 15 residues.

V gene TRBV15 combines with J gene TRBJ2-3, with a weak D call TRBD2 (6 bases). Germline lookup yields CDR1 LNHNV and CDR2 YYDKDF (reference sequence). Trimming removed 6 bases at V and 7 bases at J, with 20 bases between. This CDR3 has 15 residues. CDR3 region: CATSSRRVRVNTQYF. In nucleotides, the CDR3 is TGTGCCACCAGTAGTAGGAGGGTCAGGGTAAATACGCAGTATTTT.

As concerns this clone: Distinct nucleotide sequences in the sample also encode this CDR3. The genes are TRBV5-1 and TRBJ2-7; 9 nucleotides align to TRBD1. With V trimmed by 4 bases and J by 1 base, 6 bases remained unmatched. This CDR3 has 15 residues. Germline CDR1 SGHRS, CDR2 YFSETQ. The CDR3 DNA reads TGCGCCAGCAGCCTCGAGGGACAGGGTTCCTACGAGCAGTACTTC. The encoded protein is CASSLEGQGSYEQYF.

The chain carries TRBV11-2 and TRBJ2-1, with 8 bases fitting TRBD2. V lost 5 bases to trimming and J lost 0 bases; unmatched junction nucleotides: 12. The CDR3 has 18 amino acids. Looked up from germline, CDR1 is SGHAT and CDR2 is FQNNGV. DNA of the CDR3: TGTGCCAGCAGCCCACCCCGGGGGGGGAGCAGCTCCTACAATGAGCAGTTCTTC. This sequence encodes CASSPPRGGSSSYNEQFF.

The chain carries TRBV5-6 and TRBJ2-1, with D perhaps TRBD1 (6 bases). This CDR3 comprises 16 residues. V shed 5 bases and J shed 0 bases, with 15 bases lying between them. Germline lookup yields CDR1 SGHDT and CDR2 YYEEEE. In DNA, the CDR3 is TGTGCCAGCAGTTCCTCCGGACAGAGCTCCTACAATGAGCAGTTCTTC. Encoded protein: CASSSSGQSSYNEQFF.

Only a few counts were recorded for this clone. The V and J genes are TRBV7-3 and TRBJ2-3; the D is unclear. The V gene's germline CDR1 is SGHTA and CDR2 FQGTGA. This CDR3 has 14 residues. V lost 5 bases, J lost 11 bases, and 20 bases lay in between. CDR3 sequence: CASSPQGVSGGQYF. CDR3 DNA: TGTGCCAGCAGCCCTCAAGGAGTTTCGGGTGGGCAGTATTTT.

The V and J genes are TRBV7-9 and TRBJ1-2; 7 nucleotides line up with TRBD1. The CDR3 has 14 amino acids. Looked up from germline, CDR1 is SEHNR and CDR2 is FQNEAQ (reference sequence). The J segment lost 7 bases and the V segment lost 7 bases, leaving 12 bases of the junction unmatched. The CDR3 DNA sequence: TGTGCCAGCAACCCAACAGGGGTAGGGGTTGGCTACACCTTC. Its protein is CASNPTGVGVGYTF.

The chain carries TRBV2 and TRBJ2-2; D may be TRBD2 (6 bases). V lost 10 bases to trimming and J lost 3 bases, with 18 bases between them. Germline CDR1 reads SNHLY; CDR2 reads FYNNEI. The CDR3 extends over 15 amino acids. The CDR3 coding sequence is TGTGCCACCCCGCGGGGAGACACCTACACCGGGGAGCTGTTTTTT. Translating gives CATPRGDTYTGELFF.